This T cell receptor (beta chain) was profiled in a study of T cell responses to AZD1222 COVID-19 vaccine. Germline V lookup: CDR1 SQVTM, CDR2 ANQGSEA. V was cut by 6 bases and J by 0 bases, with 11 bases left in between. The length of the CDR3 is 13 residues. Only in-frame clones appear in the TCRdb table, and some are missing; sequencing was by immunoSEQ multiplex PCR. The table includes around 120,000 clones, approximately 90% detected once. Specimen: peripheral blood, collected on day 0 of AZD1222 vaccination. The rearrangement joins TRBV29-1 to TRBJ2-5; no firm D call. This sequence was found in an adult in good health. In DNA, the CDR3 is TGCAGCGTCTGCCCAGAGTACCAAGAGACCCAGTACTTC. This gives the protein CSVCPEYQETQYF.